This TCR beta chain was retrieved from a study of blood T cell repertoires in COVID-19. Study details: Material from acute and convalescent COVID-19 was sourced from the United States, Italy and Spain. Sources were T cells, B-cell-depleted T cells, or PBMCs; the material itself was cDNA or gDNA.

The CDR3 spans 14 residues. With V trimmed by 4 bases and J by 6 bases, 4 bases remained unmatched. Germline V gene sequence: CDR1 SGHNT, CDR2 YYREEE (reference sequence). Authors' analysis steps: Using reference gene primer amplification, nucleated cell counts were estimated. Method: immunoSEQ multiplex PCR; TCRdb's copy keeps in-frame clones and lacks some. That table gives V, J and clone size, and the DNA gave D and trimming. The sample has roughly 200,000 clones, roughly 85% seen once. The origin of this receptor is a human donor with active or convalescent COVID-19. The donor label of this sample is uncertain. Sequencing used peripheral blood. J is TRBJ2-1 and V is TRBV5-4, with 10 bases identical to TRBD2. CDR3 protein: CASSPGTSVNEQFF. CDR3 nucleotides: TGTGCCAGCAGCCCCGGGACTAGCGTCAATGAGCAGTTCTTC.